A single sample is the source of the 22 T cell receptor beta chains below, sequenced in a study of blood T cell repertoires in COVID-19. Profiled with immunoSEQ multiplex PCR; TCRdb holds only in-frame clones, not every one. The sample lists about 120,000 clones, 70% to 85% occurring once. Sequencing was performed on peripheral blood. Source of these receptors: a man aged 65 to 85 with active or convalescent COVID-19.

The V gene is TRBV19, the J gene TRBJ1-4; maybe TRBD1 (6 bases). Trimming shortened V by 6 bases and J by 4 bases, and 15 bases separated the two germline ends. The germline V gene encodes CDR1 LNHDA and CDR2 SQIVND (reference sequence). The CDR3 length is 15 residues. Here the CDR3 reads CASRDMTGLNEKLFF. The CDR3 DNA follows: TGTGCCAGTAGAGACATGACAGGACTTAATGAAAAACTGTTTTTT.

The chain joins TRBV9 to TRBJ1-3; D not certain. V was clipped by 0 bases and J by 2 bases, with 9 bases between them. Germline V lookup: CDR1 SGDLS, CDR2 YYNGEE. The CDR3 loop spans 15 amino acids. As DNA, the CDR3 is TGTGCCAGCAGCGTAGATGTTACAACTGGAAACACCATATATTTT. This sequence encodes CASSVDVTTGNTIYF.

V usage is TRBV7-2 and J usage is TRBJ1-2, with D tentatively TRBD1 (6 bases). V was shortened by 5 bases and J by 4 bases, with 14 bases between the two germline ends. There are 14 residues in the CDR3. Germline CDR1 reads SGHTA; CDR2 reads FQGNSA. The CDR3 DNA is TGTGCCAGCAGCCCAGGTGGGGGCGGCTATGGCTACACCTTC. It translates to CASSPGGGGYGYTF.

The chain is built from TRBV6-2 or TRBV6-3 and TRBJ1-2, with 8 bases that match TRBD1. Germline CDR1 MNHEY, CDR2 SVGEGT. CDR3 length: 17 residues. V lost 6 bases and J lost 3; bases outside the gene matches: 15. CDR3 protein: CASSIGQGSQIDYGYTF. The CDR3 region has the DNA TGTGCCAGCAGCATTGGACAGGGTTCCCAAATTGACTATGGCTACACCTTC.

The gene calls are TRBV4-2 and TRBJ2-7, with D possibly TRBD1 on 7 matching bases. The CDR3 runs 13 residues. Trimming stripped 5 bases from V and 4 bases from J, with 12 bases between. Germline loops: CDR1 LGHNA, CDR2 YNFKEQ. DNA for the CDR3: TGTGCCAGCAGCTCCAGGGGGGTTTACGAGCAGTACTTC. This sequence encodes CASSSRGVYEQYF.

The chain has TRBV29-1 and TRBJ2-3; TRBD1 matches at 10 bases. The germline CDR1 and CDR2 sequences are SQVTM and ANQGSEA. The CDR3 length is 13 residues. The J segment lost 6 bases and the V segment lost 7 bases, leaving 7 bases of the junction unmatched. The CDR3 DNA reads as TGCAGCGCTAGACAGGGGGCAGGCGATACGCAGTATTTT. It encodes CSARQGAGDTQYF.

J is TRBJ2-2 and V is TRBV5-1; weak D call: TRBD2 (5 bases). CDR3 length: 13 amino acids. V lost 2 bases, J lost 7 bases, and 9 bases lay in between. Per germline, CDR1 SGHRS and CDR2 YFSETQ. CDR3 sequence (DNA): TGCGCCAGCAGCTTAATGGGAGACGGGGAGCTGTTTTTT. Translation: CASSLMGDGELFF.

V is TRBV9 and J is TRBJ1-1; D is uncertain. This CDR3 region has 15 residues. Deletions cut 0 bases from V and 1 base from J, with 10 bases between. The V gene's germline CDR1 is SGDLS and CDR2 YYNGEE. The CDR3 region is CASSVDPARNTEAFF. CDR3 bases: TGTGCCAGCAGCGTAGATCCCGCGCGGAACACTGAAGCTTTCTTT.

The V gene is TRBV19, the J gene TRBJ1-2; 8 positions agree with TRBD1. J gave up 7 bases and V 0 bases, and 10 bases lay outside the gene matches. CDR1 LNHDA and CDR2 SQIVND come from the germline V gene (reference sequence). CDR3 size: 16 residues. The CDR3 DNA follows: TGTGCCAGTAGTATAGATGGGACAGGACAGACCGGTGGCTACACCTTC. Translation: CASSIDGTGQTGGYTF.

In the case of this clone: This sample includes further DNA sequences coding for the same CDR3. This sequence joins TRBV18 and TRBJ1-5; D not resolved. The V gene lost 2 bases and the J gene lost 2 bases, with 4 bases spanning the gap. The CDR3 is made up of 13 amino acids. Germline V gene data show CDR1 as KGHSH and CDR2 as LQKENI. The CDR3 DNA follows: TGTGCCAGCTCACCATCCGGCAATCAGCCCCAGCATTTT. Its translation is CASSPSGNQPQHF. Together with reference TRBV18 and TRBJ1-5, the CDR3 gives the full variable domain: NAGVMQNPRHLVRRRGQEARLRCSPMKGHSHVYWYRQLPEEGLKFMVYLQKENIIDESGMPKERFSAEFPKEGPSILRIQQVVRGDSAAYFCASSPSGNQPQHFGDGTRLSIL.

In this sample, this clone turned up once. The V gene is TRBV3-1 (or the pseudogene TRBV3-2), the J gene TRBJ2-1; 9 bases fit TRBD2. CDR1 is LGHDT and CDR2 is YNNKEL in the germline V gene (reference sequence). The CDR3 length is 17 residues. J was trimmed by 3 bases and V by 4 bases; bases with no gene match: 10. CDR3 in amino acids: CASSPTPRLAVYNEQFF. In DNA, the CDR3 is TGTGCCAGCAGCCCAACGCCCAGACTAGCGGTCTACAATGAGCAGTTCTTC.

This clone was seen more than once but under ten times. This sequence joins TRBV6-2 or TRBV6-3 and TRBJ1-1; tentatively, D is TRBD1 (5 bases). The CDR3 has 13 amino acids. Trimming cost V 6 bases and J 11 bases, with 19 bases left between them. Germline V CDR1 and CDR2: MNHEY, SVGEGT. The chain's CDR3 is CASSKPQGFDAFF. Written as DNA, the CDR3 is TGTGCCAGCAGCAAACCCCAGGGTTTTGACGCTTTCTTT.

The J gene is TRBJ1-1, the V gene TRBV11-2, with D unclear. The CDR3 covers 12 residues. Deletions cut 5 bases from V and 2 bases from J, with 6 bases between. The germline V gene has CDR1 SGHAT and CDR2 FQNNGV. The CDR3 bases are TGTGCCAGCAGCCTTATAAACACTGAAGCTTTCTTT. It yields the protein CASSLINTEAFF.

This clone was seen only once. This chain connects TRBV29-1 to TRBJ1-1; no definite D call. With 7 bases removed from V and 8 bases from J, the gap between germline ends came to 14 bases. Germline CDR1 and CDR2: SQVTM and ANQGSEA. This CDR3 is built from 11 residues. The DNA for the CDR3 is TGCAGCGATCACGACATCCCCGAAGCTTTCTTT. This sequence encodes CSDHDIPEAFF.

The chain has TRBV2 and TRBJ1-2, with 10 bases identical to TRBD1. The CDR3 consists of 14 residues. CDR1 and CDR2 (germline): SNHLY, FYNNEI. Germline trimming cut 5 bases from V and 3 bases from J; bases unmatched to any gene: 3. The CDR3 DNA reads TGTGCCAGCAGTCGACAGGGGGCTGACTATGGCTACACCTTC. Translated: CASSRQGADYGYTF. Full variable domain (outside the CDR3, taken from reference TRBV2 and TRBJ1-2): EPEVTQTPSHQVTQMGQEVILRCVPISNHLYFYWYRQILGQKVEFLVSFYNNEISEKSEIFDDQFSVERPDGSNFTLKIRSTKLEDSAMYFCASSRQGADYGYTFGSGTRLTVV.

J is TRBJ2-2 and V is TRBV5-4; 9 nucleotides match TRBD1. The CDR3 totals 13 residues. CDR1 is SGHNT and CDR2 is YYREEE in the germline V gene (reference sequence). V lost 4 bases to trimming and J lost 6 bases; unmatched junction nucleotides: 1. The CDR3 coding sequence is TGTGCCAGCAGCAACAGGGGGCCCGGGGAGCTGTTTTTT. It is translated as CASSNRGPGELFF.

This rearrangement joins TRBV7-2 to TRBJ1-6; D is unclear. The ends were cut back, 6 bases at V and 0 bases at J, with 9 bases in the middle. The CDR3 runs to 15 residues. Per germline, CDR1 SGHTA and CDR2 FQGNSA. The CDR3 loop is CASREQSSYNSPLHF. The CDR3 region has the DNA TGTGCCAGCAGAGAACAGAGCTCCTATAATTCACCCCTCCACTTT.

The chain uses TRBV28 and TRBJ2-2, with TRBD2 identical over 14 bases. V was pared by 6 bases and J by 1 base, with 22 bases of the junction left unmatched. The CDR3 is 23 amino acids. Per the germline V gene, CDR1 is MDHEN and CDR2 is SYDVKM. CDR3 sequence reads: CASSPYSPIGTSGRKQNTGELFF. The CDR3 bases are TGTGCCAGCAGCCCTTATAGTCCCATCGGGACTAGCGGGAGAAAGCAGAACACCGGGGAGCTGTTTTTT.

This chain joins TRBV6-5 and TRBJ2-1; D gene uncertain. This CDR3 contains 13 residues. V lost 4 bases and J 6 bases, leaving 10 bases between the germline ends. Per the germline V gene, CDR1 is MNHEY and CDR2 is SVGAGI. The CDR3 DNA sequence: TGTGCCAGCAGTTGGCTTGGTCTCAATGAGCAGTTCTTC. Its translation is CASSWLGLNEQFF.

Concerning this clone itself: The same CDR3 can be traced to other DNA sequences in this sample. The rearrangement links TRBV3-1 (or the pseudogene TRBV3-2) to TRBJ1-1; tentative D call: TRBD1 (5 bases). Trimming removed 1 base from V and 4 bases from J, with 10 bases in between. This CDR3 is 14 amino acids long. Germline loops: CDR1 LGHDT, CDR2 YNNKEL (reference sequence). This chain's CDR3 is CASSQAGQGTEAFF. CDR3 DNA: TGTGCCAGCAGCCAAGCGGGCCAGGGCACTGAAGCTTTCTTT.

The chain combines TRBV10-3 with TRBJ2-1; TRBD2 matches at 7 bases. Looked up from germline, CDR1 is ENHRY and CDR2 is SYGVKD. CDR3 length: 16 amino acids. With V trimmed by 6 bases and J by 3 bases, 11 bases remained unmatched. This CDR3 reads CAISDGDYSFYNEQFF. In DNA form, the CDR3 reads TGTGCCATCAGCGATGGGGACTACTCCTTCTACAATGAGCAGTTCTTC.

The chain couples TRBV19 to TRBJ1-5; a possible D gene is TRBD1 (6 bases). Trimming stripped 6 bases from V and 4 bases from J, with 16 bases between. The CDR3 runs 15 residues. Looked up from germline, CDR1 is LNHDA and CDR2 is SQIVND (reference sequence). The CDR3 sequence is CASRVKQGGNQPQHF. For the CDR3, the DNA is TGTGCCAGTAGGGTCAAACAGGGAGGGAATCAGCCCCAGCATTTT. Using reference TRBV19 and TRBJ1-5 for the parts outside the CDR3, the full variable domain is DGGITQSPKYLFRKEGQNVTLSCEQNLNHDAMYWYRQDPGQGLRLIYYSQIVNDFQKGDIAEGYSVSREKKESFPLTVTSAQKNPTAFYLCASRVKQGGNQPQHFGDGTRLSIL.